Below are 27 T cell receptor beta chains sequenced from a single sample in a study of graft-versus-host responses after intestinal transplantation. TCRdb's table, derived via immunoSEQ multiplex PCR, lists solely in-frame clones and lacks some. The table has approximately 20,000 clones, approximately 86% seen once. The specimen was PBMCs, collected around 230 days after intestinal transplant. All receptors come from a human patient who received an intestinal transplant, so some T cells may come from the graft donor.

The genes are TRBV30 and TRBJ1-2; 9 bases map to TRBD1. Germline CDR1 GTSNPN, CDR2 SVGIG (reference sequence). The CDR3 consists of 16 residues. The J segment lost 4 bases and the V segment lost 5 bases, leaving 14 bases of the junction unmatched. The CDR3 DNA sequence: TGTGCCTGGGAGGTCCTCCGGGACAGGGATTCCTATGGCTACACCTTC. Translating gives CAWEVLRDRDSYGYTF.

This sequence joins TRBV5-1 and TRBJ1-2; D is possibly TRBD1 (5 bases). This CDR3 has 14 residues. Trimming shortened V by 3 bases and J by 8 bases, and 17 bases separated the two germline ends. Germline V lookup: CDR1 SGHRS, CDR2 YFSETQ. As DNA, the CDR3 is TGCGCCAGCAGCTGGACGGACGCCTCAGGGGGCTACACCTTC. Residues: CASSWTDASGGYTF.

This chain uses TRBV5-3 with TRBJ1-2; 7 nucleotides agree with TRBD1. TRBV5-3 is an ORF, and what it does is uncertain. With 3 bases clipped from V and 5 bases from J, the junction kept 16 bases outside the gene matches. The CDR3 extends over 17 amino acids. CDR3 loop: CARSCPGQKRGVYGYTF. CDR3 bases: TGTGCCAGAAGCTGTCCGGGACAGAAAAGGGGGGTATATGGCTACACCTTC.

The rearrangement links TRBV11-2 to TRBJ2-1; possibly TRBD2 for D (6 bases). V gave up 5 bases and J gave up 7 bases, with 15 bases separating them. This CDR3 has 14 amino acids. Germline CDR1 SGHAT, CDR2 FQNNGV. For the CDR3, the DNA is TGTGCCAGCAGCCTCCTGACTAGACGGAATGAGCAGTTCTTC. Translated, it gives CASSLLTRRNEQFF. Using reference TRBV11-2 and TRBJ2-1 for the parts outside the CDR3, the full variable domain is EAGVAQSPRYKIIEKRQSVAFWCNPISGHATLYWYQQILGQGPKLLIQFQNNGVVDDSQLPKDRFSAERLKGVDSTLKIQPAKLEDSAVYLCASSLLTRRNEQFFGPGTRLTVL.

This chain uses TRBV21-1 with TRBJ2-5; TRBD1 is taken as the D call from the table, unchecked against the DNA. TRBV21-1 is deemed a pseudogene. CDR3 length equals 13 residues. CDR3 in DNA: TGTGCCAGCAGCAAAGACAGGCAAGAGACCCAGTACTTC. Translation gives CASSKDRQETQYF.

Here the CDR3 reads CASSYPHRGNQPQHF. CDR3 bases: TGTGCCAGCAGTTACCCTCACAGGGGCAATCAGCCCCAGCATTTT. The chain joins TRBV6-7 to TRBJ1-5; D possibly corresponds to TRBD1 (6 bases). TRBV6-7 has ORF status, its function being uncertain. The CDR3 runs 15 residues. Trimming pared 2 bases from V and 2 bases from J, leaving 10 bases between.

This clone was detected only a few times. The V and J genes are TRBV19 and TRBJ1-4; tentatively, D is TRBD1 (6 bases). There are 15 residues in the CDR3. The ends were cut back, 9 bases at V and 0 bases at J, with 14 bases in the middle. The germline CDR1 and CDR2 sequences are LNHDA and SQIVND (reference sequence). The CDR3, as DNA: TGTGCCAGCGGGGGCCGAACTGCAACTAATGAAAAACTGTTTTTT. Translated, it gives CASGGRTATNEKLFF.

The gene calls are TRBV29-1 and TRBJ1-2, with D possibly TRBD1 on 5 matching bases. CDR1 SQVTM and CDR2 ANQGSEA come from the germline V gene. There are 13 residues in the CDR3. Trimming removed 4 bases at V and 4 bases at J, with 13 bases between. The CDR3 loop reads CSVASWDGYGYTF. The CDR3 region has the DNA TGCAGCGTTGCCTCGTGGGACGGCTATGGCTACACCTTC.

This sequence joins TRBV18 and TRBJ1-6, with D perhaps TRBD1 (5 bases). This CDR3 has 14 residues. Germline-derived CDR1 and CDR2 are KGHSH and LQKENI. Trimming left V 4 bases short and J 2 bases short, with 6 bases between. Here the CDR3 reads CASSQGPYNSPLHF. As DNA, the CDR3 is TGTGCCAGCTCACAGGGGCCCTATAATTCACCCCTCCACTTT.

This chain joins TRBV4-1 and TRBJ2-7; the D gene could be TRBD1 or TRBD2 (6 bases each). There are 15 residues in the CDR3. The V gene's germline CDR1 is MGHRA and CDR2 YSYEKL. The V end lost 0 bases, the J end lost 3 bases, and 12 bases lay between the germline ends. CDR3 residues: CASSQDPGALYEQYF. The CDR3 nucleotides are TGCGCCAGCAGCCAAGACCCGGGGGCTCTCTACGAGCAGTACTTC.

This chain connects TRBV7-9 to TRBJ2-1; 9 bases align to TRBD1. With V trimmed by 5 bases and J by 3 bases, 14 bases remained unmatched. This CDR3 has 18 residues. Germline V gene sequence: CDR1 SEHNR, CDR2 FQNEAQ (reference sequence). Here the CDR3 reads CASSRTGQGPTYYNEQFF. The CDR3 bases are TGTGCCAGCAGCCGAACGGGACAGGGACCAACTTACTACAATGAGCAGTTCTTC. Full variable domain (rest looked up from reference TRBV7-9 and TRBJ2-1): DTGVSQNPRHKITKRGQNVTFRCDPISEHNRLYWYRQTLGQGPEFLTYFQNEAQLEKSRLLSDRFSAERPKGSFSTLEIQRTEQGDSAMYLCASSRTGQGPTYYNEQFFGPGTRLTVL.

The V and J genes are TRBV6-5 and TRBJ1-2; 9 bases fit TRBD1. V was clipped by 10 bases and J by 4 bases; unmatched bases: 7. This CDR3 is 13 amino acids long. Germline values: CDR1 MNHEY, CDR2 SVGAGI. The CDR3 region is CATYRGRPYGYTF. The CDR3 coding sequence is TGTGCCACGTACAGGGGGCGCCCCTATGGCTACACCTTC.

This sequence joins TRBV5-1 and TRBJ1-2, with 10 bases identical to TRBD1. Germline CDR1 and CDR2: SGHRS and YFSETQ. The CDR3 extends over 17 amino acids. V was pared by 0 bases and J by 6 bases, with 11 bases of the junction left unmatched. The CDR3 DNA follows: TGCGCCAGCAGCTTGGAACCTTGGACAGGGGGTTTTGATGGCTACACCTTC. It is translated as CASSLEPWTGGFDGYTF.

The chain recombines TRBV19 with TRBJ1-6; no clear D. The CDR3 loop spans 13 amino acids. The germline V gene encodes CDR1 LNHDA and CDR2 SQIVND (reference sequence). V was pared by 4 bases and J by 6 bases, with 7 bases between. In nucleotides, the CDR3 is TGTGCCAGTAGTAACAGCCCTAATTCACCCCTCCACTTT. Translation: CASSNSPNSPLHF.

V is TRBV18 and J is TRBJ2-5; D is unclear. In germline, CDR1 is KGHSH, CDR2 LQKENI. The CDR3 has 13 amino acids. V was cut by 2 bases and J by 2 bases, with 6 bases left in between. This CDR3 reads CASSPTVQETQYF. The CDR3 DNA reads TGTGCCAGCTCACCAACAGTACAAGAGACCCAGTACTTC.

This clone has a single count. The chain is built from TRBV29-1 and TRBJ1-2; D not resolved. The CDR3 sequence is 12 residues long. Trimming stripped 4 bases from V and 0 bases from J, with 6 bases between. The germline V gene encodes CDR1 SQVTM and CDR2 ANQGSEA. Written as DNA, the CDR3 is TGCAGCGTTGGAAGTTCTAACTATGGCTACACCTTC. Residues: CSVGSSNYGYTF. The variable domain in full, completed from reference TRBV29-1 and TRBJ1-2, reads SAVISQKPSRDICQRGTSLTIQCQVDSQVTMMFWYRQQPGQSLTLIATANQGSEATYESGFVIDKFPISRPNLTFSTLTVSNMSPEDSSIYLCSVGSSNYGYTFGSGTRLTVV.

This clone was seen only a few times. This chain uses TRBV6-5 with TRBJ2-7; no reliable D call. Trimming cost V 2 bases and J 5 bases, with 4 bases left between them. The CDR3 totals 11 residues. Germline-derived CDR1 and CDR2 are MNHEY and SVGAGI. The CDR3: CASSYGDEQYF. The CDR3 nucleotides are TGTGCCAGCAGTTACGGGGACGAGCAGTACTTC.

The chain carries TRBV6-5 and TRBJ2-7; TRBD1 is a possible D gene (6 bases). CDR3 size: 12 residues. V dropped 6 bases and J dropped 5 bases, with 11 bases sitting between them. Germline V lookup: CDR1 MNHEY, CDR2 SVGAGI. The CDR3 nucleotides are TGTGCCAGCAGCACCACAGGGAACGAGCAGTACTTC. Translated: CASSTTGNEQYF.

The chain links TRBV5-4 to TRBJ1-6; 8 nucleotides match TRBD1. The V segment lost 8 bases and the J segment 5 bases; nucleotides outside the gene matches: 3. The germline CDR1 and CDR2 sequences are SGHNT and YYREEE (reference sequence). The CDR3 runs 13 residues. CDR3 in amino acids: CASSGQDNSPLHF. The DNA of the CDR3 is TGTGCCAGTTCGGGACAGGATAATTCACCCCTCCACTTT.

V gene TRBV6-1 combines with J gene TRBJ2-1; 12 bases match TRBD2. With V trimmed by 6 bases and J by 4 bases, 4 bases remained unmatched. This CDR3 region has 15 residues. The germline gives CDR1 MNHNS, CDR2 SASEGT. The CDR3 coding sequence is TGTGCCAGCAGGCCCGGGACTAGCGGGTACAATGAGCAGTTCTTC. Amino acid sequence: CASRPGTSGYNEQFF.

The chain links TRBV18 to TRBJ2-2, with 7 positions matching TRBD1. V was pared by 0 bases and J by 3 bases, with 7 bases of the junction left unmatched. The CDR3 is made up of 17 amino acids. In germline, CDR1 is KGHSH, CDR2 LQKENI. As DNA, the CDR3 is TGTGCCAGCTCACCACCGGGACAGAGCTTCTACACCGGGGAGCTGTTTTTT. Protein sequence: CASSPPGQSFYTGELFF.

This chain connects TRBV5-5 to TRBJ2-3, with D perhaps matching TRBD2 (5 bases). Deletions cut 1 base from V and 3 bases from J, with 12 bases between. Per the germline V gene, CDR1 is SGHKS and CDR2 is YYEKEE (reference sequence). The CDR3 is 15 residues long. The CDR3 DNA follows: TGTGCCAGCAGCTTGAGACGGGGTGGAACAGATACGCAGTATTTT. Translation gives CASSLRRGGTDTQYF. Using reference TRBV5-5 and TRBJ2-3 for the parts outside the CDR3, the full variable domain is DAGVTQSPTHLIKTRGQQVTLRCSPISGHKSVSWYQQVLGQGPQFIFQYYEKEERGRGNFPDRFSARQFPNYSSELNVNALLLGDSALYLCASSLRRGGTDTQYFGPGTRLTVL.

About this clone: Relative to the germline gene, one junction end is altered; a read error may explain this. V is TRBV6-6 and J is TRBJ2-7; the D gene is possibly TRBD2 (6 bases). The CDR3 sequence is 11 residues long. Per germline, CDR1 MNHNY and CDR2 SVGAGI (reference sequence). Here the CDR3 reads CASSSGPRRDF. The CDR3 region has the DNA TGTGCCAGCAGTTCGGGACCTCGGAGGGACTTC.

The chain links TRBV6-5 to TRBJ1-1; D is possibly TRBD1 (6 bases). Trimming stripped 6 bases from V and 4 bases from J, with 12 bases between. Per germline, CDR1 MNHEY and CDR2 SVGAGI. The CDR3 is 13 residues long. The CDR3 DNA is TGTGCCAGCAGGGAAGGGGGTAGCACTGAAGCTTTCTTT. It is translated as CASREGGSTEAFF.

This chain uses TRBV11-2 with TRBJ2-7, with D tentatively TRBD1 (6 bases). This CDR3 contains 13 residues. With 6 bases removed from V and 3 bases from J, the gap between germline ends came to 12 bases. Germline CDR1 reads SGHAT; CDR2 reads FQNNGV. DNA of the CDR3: TGTGCCAGCAGGAATTACAGGGTCTACGAGCAGTACTTC. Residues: CASRNYRVYEQYF.

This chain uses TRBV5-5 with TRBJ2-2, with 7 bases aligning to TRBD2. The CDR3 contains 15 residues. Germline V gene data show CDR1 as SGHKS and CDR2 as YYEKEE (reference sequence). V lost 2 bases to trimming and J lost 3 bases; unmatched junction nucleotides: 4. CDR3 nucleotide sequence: TGTGCCAGCAGCTTTTCTAGCGGCTACACCGGGGAGCTGTTTTTT. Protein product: CASSFSSGYTGELFF.

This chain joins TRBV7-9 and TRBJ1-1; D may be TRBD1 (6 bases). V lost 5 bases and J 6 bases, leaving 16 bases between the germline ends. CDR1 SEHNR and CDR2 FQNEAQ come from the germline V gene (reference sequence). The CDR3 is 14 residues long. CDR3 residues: CASSPPTGTSEAFF. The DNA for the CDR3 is TGTGCCAGCAGCCCACCAACAGGGACCTCTGAAGCTTTCTTT.